The text below deals with one T cell receptor beta chain. Its matching antigen is unknown. Per germline, CDR1 LNHDA and CDR2 SQIVND (reference sequence). V gave up 4 bases and J gave up 2 bases, with 8 bases separating them. CDR3 size: 14 residues. These data are taken from a study of neoadjuvant nivolumab and ipilimumab in lung cancer. Method: immunoSEQ multiplex PCR; TCRdb's copy keeps in-frame clones and lacks some. The data show 9,000 to 10,000 clones, about four fifths seen once. General study findings and limits: Blood richness before therapy tracked richness in tumors resected after neoadjuvant therapy.

The sequences come from peripheral blood, collected before neoadjuvant nivolumab, alone or with ipilimumab. This sequence was found in an adult with non-small cell lung cancer. The chain couples TRBV19 to TRBJ1-4, with D tentatively TRBD1 (6 bases). CDR3 DNA: TGTGCCAGTAGTACCAGGGGCACTAATGAAAAACTGTTTTTT. Protein: CASSTRGTNEKLFF.